Listed below are T cell receptor beta chains from one sample, sequenced in a study of blood T cells in healthy people across ages. MiXCR, run by TCRdb on the 5' RACE reads, gives a single entry per CDR3 protein. The sample carries 750,000 to 1,000,000 distinct CDR3 sequences, about 27% recorded once. These data were likewise used in another study, on T cells of mothers and their children.

The source material was blood. All receptors come from a woman aged 40 to 50 in good health. Each CDR3 is given with its conserved first and last residue. The D gene is left open where the match is weak. Clone size is shown for a subset of rows, as once, few, many or a class of expanded clone.

clone_size | d_call | j_call | v_call | cdr3_nt | cdr3_aa
NA | TRBD2 | TRBJ2-1 | TRBV10-3 | TGTGCCATCAGCACTGCGGGGGACAATGAGCAGTTCTTC | CAISTAGDNEQFF
many | TRBD1 | TRBJ2-3 | TRBV6-5 | TGTGCCACCTTTGGAGGGACAGGGAGAGGCGGTACGCAGTATTTT | CATFGGTGRGGTQYF
few | TRBD2 | TRBJ2-3 | TRBV28 | TGTGCCAGTCGCGGGGGGCCCACAGATACGCAGTATTTT | CASRGGPTDTQYF
NA | TRBD2 | TRBJ2-6 | TRBV6-5 | TGTGCCAGCAGTTACTCGGGCGGGGGGTGGGCCAACGTCCTGACTTTC | CASSYSGGGWANVLTF
NA | TRBD2 | TRBJ2-1 | TRBV20-1 | TGCAGTGCCAACAAGCGGGGGGGCTACAATGAGCAGTTCTTC | CSANKRGGYNEQFF
many | NA | TRBJ1-2 | TRBV6-6 | TGTGCCAGCAGTTTGGTGGCGGGGTCAACCTATGGCTACACCTTC | CASSLVAGSTYGYTF
NA | NA | TRBJ1-5 | TRBV5-5 | TGTGCCAGCAGTGCGGGACCGGCTAGCAATCAGCCCCAGCATTTT | CASSAGPASNQPQHF
many | NA | TRBJ2-5 | TRBV6-4 | TGTGCCAGCAGTGACTCTCCGGGGGCACAAGAGACCCAGTACTTC | CASSDSPGAQETQYF
few | TRBD2 | TRBJ2-1 | TRBV28 | TGTGCCAGCAGTTTAGGGCTAGCGGGGCCGAGACCCAATGAGCAGTTCTTC | CASSLGLAGPRPNEQFF
many | NA | TRBJ2-1 | TRBV5-1 | TGCGCCAGCAGCCTGTGGTCGCGCAATGAGCAGTTCTTC | CASSLWSRNEQFF
NA | TRBD1 | TRBJ2-5 | TRBV7-2 | TGTGCCAGCAGCGGGGAACAGGGGGCGTTCGGGACCCAGTACTTC | CASSGEQGAFGTQYF
many | TRBD1 | TRBJ2-4 | TRBV28 | TGTGCCAGCAGTTTATCAGGGGGCTTCAACATTCAGTACTTC | CASSLSGGFNIQYF
NA | NA | TRBJ2-7 | TRBV5-1 | TGCGCCAGCAGCTCGGAACAGCTTCAAGAGACTCAGTACTTC | CASSSEQLQETQYF
NA | NA | TRBJ2-3 | TRBV29-1 | TGCAGCGTTGAAGATCCCGGGGGACGGAGCACAGATACGCAGTATTTT | CSVEDPGGRSTDTQYF
few | NA | TRBJ1-5 | TRBV4-3 | TGCGCCAGCAGCCGGGTCAGGGGCAATCAGCCCCAGCATTTT | CASSRVRGNQPQHF
few | NA | TRBJ2-1 | TRBV28 | TGTGCCAGCAAGGATTTCTTATACGGAAACAATGAGCAGTTCTTC | CASKDFLYGNNEQFF
many | NA | TRBJ2-5 | TRBV7-2 | TGTGCCAGCAGCTTATCCCCCGGTCTCAGGGGCGCGATGGAGACCCAGTACTTC | CASSLSPGLRGAMETQYF
NA | TRBD2 | TRBJ2-1 | TRBV5-1 | TGCGCCTGCAGCGGGAGCGGGGGAGACTACAATGAGCAGTTCTTC | CACSGSGGDYNEQFF
NA | NA | TRBJ2-5 | TRBV7-9 | TGTGCCAGCAGCTTAGCGGGCTCCCGGTACCAAGAGACCCAGTACTTC | CASSLAGSRYQETQYF
NA | TRBD2 | TRBJ2-3 | TRBV7-3 | TGTGCCAGCAGCTTAAAGGGCCCAGCGGGGGGGTACACAGATACGCAGTATTTT | CASSLKGPAGGYTDTQYF
NA | NA | TRBJ1-2 | TRBV6-5 | TGTGCCAGCAGTTCCCCGCAAACAGGGTGCGGTGGCTACACCTTC | CASSSPQTGCGGYTF
NA | NA | TRBJ2-5 | TRBV29-1 | TGCAGCGTTGAAGCCGGCTCGTACCAAGAGACCCAGTACTTC | CSVEAGSYQETQYF
few | NA | TRBJ2-5 | TRBV3-1 | TGTGCCAGCAGCCAAGAGGGGCGGTCGACCCAGTACTTC | CASSQEGRSTQYF
NA | TRBD1 | TRBJ2-1 | TRBV7-3 | TGTGCCAGCAGCCATGGGACAGGAAAGTACAATGAGCAGTTCTTC | CASSHGTGKYNEQFF
few | TRBD1 | TRBJ2-3 | TRBV9 | TGTGCCAGCAGCGTAGGGTCAGGGGGTTCCGATACGCAGTATTTT | CASSVGSGGSDTQYF
NA | NA | TRBJ2-4 | TRBV4-1 | TGCGCCAGCAGCCAAGAGGGCCAGCTAGCCAAAAACATTCAGTACTTC | CASSQEGQLAKNIQYF
few | TRBD1 | TRBJ2-1 | TRBV3-1 | TGTGCCAGCAGCCAGACAGGGGGTTCATCTTACTACAATGAGCAGTTCTTC | CASSQTGGSSYYNEQFF
NA | NA | TRBJ1-1 | TRBV11-2 | TGTGCCAGCAGCTATATAGAGGGCACTGAAGCTTTCTTT | CASSYIEGTEAFF
many | NA | TRBJ2-3 | TRBV27 | TGTGCCAGCAGTTTATCGGGGGGTAGGAGTGGAAGTTTTACGCAGTATTTT | CASSLSGGRSGSFTQYF
few | NA | TRBJ1-2 | TRBV7-2 | TGTGCCAGCAGCTTACACAGGGAACGCTATGGCTACACCTTC | CASSLHRERYGYTF
many | TRBD1 | TRBJ2-7 | TRBV6-5 | TGTGCCAGTCGGGACAGGGGGCTATCCGAGCAGTACTTC | CASRDRGLSEQYF
many | TRBD2 | TRBJ2-5 | TRBV15 | TGTGCCACCAGCAACGGCGGGAGAGAGACCCAGTACTTC | CATSNGGRETQYF
many | TRBD2 | TRBJ2-5 | TRBV5-1 | TGCGCCAGCAGCTATGGACTAGCGGCCGAGACCCAGTACTTC | CASSYGLAAETQYF
NA | NA | TRBJ1-1 | TRBV7-9 | TGTGCCAGCAGGTCCCTGGGCGCGCTGACTGAAGCTTTCTTT | CASRSLGALTEAFF
NA | TRBD1 | TRBJ1-2 | TRBV28 | TGTGCCAGCAGGCAAACCGGGACAGGGGGAGGCTATGGCTACACCTTC | CASRQTGTGGGYGYTF
few | NA | TRBJ1-5 | TRBV6-1 | TGTGCCAGCAGTGAATTGGATAGCAATCAGCCCCAGCATTTT | CASSELDSNQPQHF
few | TRBD2 | TRBJ2-1 | TRBV4-1 | TGCGCCAGCAGCCTCCGTAGCGGGGGGTCCGGGCATGAGCAGTTCTTC | CASSLRSGGSGHEQFF
NA | NA | TRBJ1-1 | TRBV7-6 | TGTGCCAGCAGCTTAAGCCGGTGGGGGACTGAAGCTTTCTTT | CASSLSRWGTEAFF
few | TRBD1 | TRBJ1-5 | TRBV6-6 | TGTGCCAGCACCCCGGGACAGGGATATCAGCCCCAGCATTTT | CASTPGQGYQPQHF